This TCR beta chain came from a study of T cells in localized non-small cell lung cancer. V gave up 6 bases and J gave up 1 base; unmatched junction bases: 8. This CDR3 region has 15 residues. CDR1 and CDR2 (germline): MDHEN, SYDVKM. For this clone: What it recognizes is unknown.

Study-wide results and limits: The study found T cell clonality highest in uninvolved adjacent lung, above tumor. Because researchers sequenced only one region of the tumor, heterogeneity is still possible.

Data came from immunoSEQ multiplex PCR; TCRdb stores just in-frame clones and leaves some out. This sample has about 24,000 clones, with about 90% found just once. The V call is TRBV28, the J call TRBJ2-7; TRBD2 matches 8 bases. The sequenced sample was peripheral blood, obtained before any cancer treatment. The sequence derives from a male donor aged 60 or over with stage I squamous cell lung carcinoma. CDR3 in DNA: TGTGCCAGCAGGCTAACGGGAGGGGATTCCTACGAGCAGTACTTC. Residues: CASRLTGGDSYEQYF.